The 24 T cell receptor beta chains given below trace back to one sample, sequenced in a study of blood T cell repertoires in COVID-19. The table came from immunoSEQ multiplex PCR; TCRdb's copy has only in-frame clones and leaves some out. The sample has 280,000 or so clones, 85% to 90% seen once; the top ten hold about an eighth. Material for sequencing was peripheral blood. These receptors were collected from a human donor in a cohort sampled during active COVID-19.

The CDR3, as DNA: TGTGCCAGTAGTCTAGGACCGGGGGTTGGCTCCTACAATGAGCAGTTCTTC. Translation gives CASSLGPGVGSYNEQFF. The chain employs TRBV19 and TRBJ2-1; TRBD2 might be the D (6 bases). V shed 5 bases and J shed 0 bases, with 17 bases lying between them. This CDR3 comprises 17 residues. Germline V CDR1 and CDR2: LNHDA, SQIVND (reference sequence).

CDR3 loop: CASRDVGTGGNIQYF. In nucleotides, the CDR3 is TGCGCCAGCCGGGATGTGGGGACAGGGGGCAACATTCAGTACTTC. V is TRBV5-1 and J is TRBJ2-4, with TRBD1 matching 12 bases. The CDR3 runs 15 residues. After removal of 7 bases from V and 7 bases from J, the junction contained 9 bases not matched to a gene. CDR1 and CDR2 from the germline V gene are SGHRS and YFSETQ.

V and J are TRBV10-3 and TRBJ2-5, with D perhaps TRBD2 (6 bases). V gave up 2 bases and J gave up 1 base, with 14 bases separating them. The CDR3 runs 16 residues. Per the germline V gene, CDR1 is ENHRY and CDR2 is SYGVKD. CDR3 protein: CAISEQGLSRQETQYF. Written as DNA, the CDR3 is TGTGCCATCAGTGAGCAAGGACTATCCCGCCAAGAGACCCAGTACTTC.

This clone was observed a handful of times. The chain recombines TRBV4-2 with TRBJ2-7; possible D gene TRBD2, 7 bases. There are 17 residues in the CDR3. Germline V gene data show CDR1 as LGHNA and CDR2 as YNFKEQ. Trimming removed 1 base from V and 3 bases from J, with 19 bases in between. The CDR3 DNA is TGTGCCAGCAGCCAAGGGTCGGTACCGGGGGGCGTCTACGAGCAGTACTTC. Translated: CASSQGSVPGGVYEQYF.

This clone was counted a single time. The identical CDR3 is also encoded by other nucleotide sequences in the sample. V gene TRBV5-1 combines with J gene TRBJ2-3; 8 bases agree with TRBD2. J lost 3 bases, V lost 0 bases, and 0 bases had no gene match. Germline V CDR1 and CDR2: SGHRS, YFSETQ. The CDR3 is 14 residues long. CDR3 sequence: CASSLAGGTDTQYF. In DNA form, the CDR3 reads TGCGCCAGCAGCTTGGCGGGAGGGACAGATACGCAGTATTTT.

V is TRBV29-1 and J is TRBJ1-2; possibly TRBD1 for D (6 bases). The CDR3 has 11 residues. Trimming took off 6 bases at V and 4 bases at J, with 9 bases between the two ends. Germline CDR1 reads SQVTM; CDR2 reads ANQGSEA. CDR3 DNA sequence: TGCAGCGTACAGGGCTCCTATGGCTACACCTTC. It specifies CSVQGSYGYTF. The full variable domain, in which reference TRBV29-1 and TRBJ1-2 provide the parts outside the CDR3, is SAVISQKPSRDICQRGTSLTIQCQVDSQVTMMFWYRQQPGQSLTLIATANQGSEATYESGFVIDKFPISRPNLTFSTLTVSNMSPEDSSIYLCSVQGSYGYTFGSGTRLTVV.

The chain employs TRBV20-1 and TRBJ1-5; D gene ambiguous. Per the germline V gene, CDR1 is DFQATT and CDR2 is SNEGSKA (reference sequence). Between the trimmed V and J ends, which lost 3 bases and 4 bases, there was a span of 7 bases. CDR3 length equals 12 residues. The CDR3 reads CSASSGNQPQHF. Written as DNA, the CDR3 is TGCAGTGCTAGTTCGGGTAATCAGCCCCAGCATTTT.

The V call is TRBV3-1 (or the pseudogene TRBV3-2), the J call TRBJ1-1, with D perhaps TRBD1 (5 bases). The germline gives CDR1 LGHDT, CDR2 YNNKEL (reference sequence). The CDR3 totals 14 residues. Trimming cost V 3 bases and J 5 bases, with 13 bases left between them. CDR3 nucleotide sequence: TGTGCCAGCAGCCATCCGACAGTGGGTACTGAAGCTTTCTTT. This translates into CASSHPTVGTEAFF.

The chain is built from TRBV3-1 (or the pseudogene TRBV3-2) and TRBJ2-2; D might be TRBD2 (5 bases). Trimming removed 3 bases from V and 6 bases from J, with 14 bases in between. The CDR3 totals 15 residues. The V gene's germline CDR1 is LGHDT and CDR2 YNNKEL (reference sequence). The chain's CDR3 is CASSHSGRVAGELFF. The CDR3 DNA follows: TGTGCCAGCAGCCATAGTGGGAGAGTCGCCGGGGAGCTGTTTTTT.

The V and J genes are TRBV11-2 and TRBJ1-2; TRBD1 matches 9 bases. V was pared by 6 bases and J by 8 bases, with 10 bases of the junction left unmatched. This CDR3 is built from 14 residues. CDR1 is SGHAT, CDR2 FQNNGV, per germline. DNA for the CDR3: TGTGCCAGCAGGGACACAGGGGGCAATGGGGGCTACACCTTC. Translation: CASRDTGGNGGYTF.

The CDR3: CASSLVGGGRGTDTQYF. CDR3 in DNA: TGTGCCAGCAGCTTGGTGGGCGGGGGAAGAGGCACAGATACGCAGTATTTT. This sequence joins TRBV5-8 and TRBJ2-3, with 7 bases matching TRBD2. Germline V CDR1 and CDR2: SGHTS, YDEGEE. The CDR3 has 17 residues. The V gene end was trimmed by 0 bases and the J gene end by 1 base; junction bases not matched to a gene: 8.

The genes are TRBV7-3 and TRBJ2-1; no clear D. Trimming pared 2 bases from V and 8 bases from J, leaving 4 bases between. The CDR3 is made up of 11 amino acids. In germline, CDR1 is SGHTA, CDR2 FQGTGA. CDR3 residues: CASSLADEQFF. CDR3 nucleotides: TGTGCCAGCAGCTTAGCGGATGAGCAGTTCTTC.

The V call is TRBV2, the J call TRBJ1-2; 7 positions match TRBD1. Germline V CDR1 and CDR2: SNHLY, FYNNEI. The J segment lost 7 bases and the V segment lost 4 bases, leaving 18 bases of the junction unmatched. This CDR3 contains 17 residues. The CDR3 region has the DNA TGTGCCAGCAGTGCGCAGGGGGGCGGGGCGAGGTTTGGTGGCTACACCTTC. As protein: CASSAQGGGARFGGYTF.

The V call is TRBV6-5, the J call TRBJ2-5, with 7 bases that match TRBD1. CDR1 MNHEY and CDR2 SVGAGI come from the germline V gene. The CDR3 is 14 residues long. With V trimmed by 8 bases and J by 7 bases, 13 bases remained unmatched. The CDR3 reads CASGWETGRATQYF. For the CDR3, the DNA is TGTGCCAGCGGTTGGGAGACAGGGCGTGCGACCCAGTACTTC.

This chain joins TRBV2 and TRBJ2-5; D is perhaps TRBD2 (5 bases). Trimming took 9 bases from V and 3 from J, leaving 17 bases between them. Per the germline V gene, CDR1 is SNHLY and CDR2 is FYNNEI. This CDR3 spans 14 amino acids. CDR3 sequence: CARDSEDFKETQYF. The CDR3 DNA follows: TGTGCCAGGGATTCGGAGGACTTCAAAGAGACCCAGTACTTC.

The rearrangement links TRBV4-1 to TRBJ2-5; possibly TRBD2 for D (6 bases). Germline V CDR1 and CDR2: MGHRA, YSYEKL. V dropped 0 bases and J dropped 1 base, with 12 bases sitting between them. The CDR3 has 16 amino acids. The CDR3, as DNA: TGCGCCAGCAGCCAAGATGGGACGCGGGGCCAAGAGACCCAGTACTTC. It yields the protein CASSQDGTRGQETQYF.

V usage is TRBV10-3 and J usage is TRBJ2-3, with TRBD1 matching over 9 bases. The CDR3 runs 15 residues. J lost 3 bases, V lost 6 bases, and 7 bases had no gene match. Germline values: CDR1 ENHRY, CDR2 SYGVKD. CDR3 nucleotide sequence: TGTGCCATCAGGGGACAGGGAGTTTTAACAGATACGCAGTATTTT. It specifies CAIRGQGVLTDTQYF.

The chain is built from TRBV4-3 and TRBJ2-2; D not certain. Germline CDR1 is LGHNA and CDR2 is YSLEER. The CDR3 has 16 residues. Trimming cost V 1 base and J 5 bases, with 14 bases left between them. The CDR3 sequence: CASSQGDSLGTGELFF. The CDR3 DNA reads TGCGCCAGCAGCCAAGGAGACTCCCTAGGAACCGGGGAGCTGTTTTTT.

This sequence joins TRBV6-4 and TRBJ2-7; maybe TRBD2 (6 bases). CDR1 is MRHNA and CDR2 is SNTAGT in the germline V gene. V was shortened by 4 bases and J by 6 bases, with 25 bases between the two germline ends. CDR3 length equals 17 residues. CDR3 amino acids: CASSVATGRPGECEQYF. The CDR3 DNA reads TGTGCCAGCAGTGTAGCGACCGGGCGACCGGGGGAGTGCGAGCAGTACTTC.

This chain uses TRBV4-1 with TRBJ1-6; weak D call: TRBD1 (6 bases). The CDR3 sequence is 14 residues long. The V gene's germline CDR1 is MGHRA and CDR2 YSYEKL. Trimming pared 3 bases from V and 14 bases from J, leaving 17 bases between. CDR3 region: CASSQGIRGATLHF. CDR3 sequence (DNA): TGCGCCAGCAGCCAGGGGATCAGGGGAGCCACCCTCCACTTT.

J is TRBJ2-7 and V is TRBV7-9; 8 nucleotides match TRBD2. CDR3 length: 15 residues. V shed 4 bases and J 2 bases; nucleotides not matched to a gene: 7. Germline CDR1 and CDR2: SEHNR and FQNEAQ (reference sequence). CDR3 sequence (DNA): TGTGCCAGCAGCTCCCCGCCAGCGGGGGCCTACGAGCAGTACTTC. Protein product: CASSSPPAGAYEQYF. Supplemented by reference TRBV7-9 and TRBJ2-7, the full variable domain reads DTGVSQNPRHKITKRGQNVTFRCDPISEHNRLYWYRQTLGQGPEFLTYFQNEAQLEKSRLLSDRFSAERPKGSFSTLEIQRTEQGDSAMYLCASSSPPAGAYEQYFGPGTRLTVT.

This rearrangement joins TRBV5-1 to TRBJ2-3, with 9 bases matching TRBD1. Trimming cost V 2 bases and J 6 bases; bases outside gene matches: 7. This CDR3 is built from 15 residues. The V gene's germline CDR1 is SGHRS and CDR2 YFSETQ. CDR3 coding DNA: TGCGCCAGCAGCTTCGGGACAGGGATTAGTGATACGCAGTATTTT. This codes for CASSFGTGISDTQYF.

This clone appeared a few times. The chain carries TRBV11-2 and TRBJ2-7, with D perhaps TRBD1 (6 bases). CDR1 and CDR2 (germline): SGHAT, FQNNGV. The CDR3 is 17 residues long. V was shortened by 1 base and J by 0 bases, with 16 bases between the two germline ends. Written as DNA, the CDR3 is TGTGCCAGCAGCTTAGTAATCTCCGGGACACACTCCTACGAGCAGTACTTC. Translating gives CASSLVISGTHSYEQYF.

The genes are TRBV6-2 or TRBV6-3 and TRBJ2-2, with a possible D match to TRBD1 (6 bases). The CDR3 has 14 residues. V gave up 3 bases and J gave up 5 bases, with 10 bases separating them. Per the germline V gene, CDR1 is MNHEY and CDR2 is SVGEGT. CDR3 coding DNA: TGTGCCAGCAGTTATTCAGGGGAGACCGGGGAGCTGTTTTTT. Translation gives CASSYSGETGELFF.